The rows below give T cell receptor beta chains drawn from one sample of a study of a mutant IDH1 vaccine in newly diagnosed glioma. Assay: immunoSEQ multiplex PCR; the TCRdb copy retains only in-frame clones and omits some. In the table there are around 34,000 clones, roughly 79% of which are singletons. Their antigens remain unidentified. Here the sequenced sample was PBMCs, taken from a glioma patient whose treatment included an IDH1 peptide vaccine. The receptors here all came from a middle-aged man with glioma. Both conserved end residues are part of each CDR3. The D gene is left open where the match is weak. The size of a clone is reported for some rows only, either as once, few or many, or as a class for expanded clones.

J | size | V | D | DNA | CDR3
TRBJ2-7 | . | TRBV7-8 | TRBD1 | TGTGCCAGCAGCTCCCGGACTACAGGGGGTTACTCCTACGAGCAGTACTTC | CASSSRTTGGYSYEQYF
TRBJ1-2 | . | TRBV30 | . | TGTGCCTGGAGGGCAGGGCCAGGATATGGCTACACCTTC | CAWRAGPGYGYTF
TRBJ1-2 | . | TRBV2 | . | TGTGCCAGCAGTGTTTTCGGACAGAGCAATGGCTACACCTTC | CASSVFGQSNGYTF
TRBJ1-3 | . | TRBV5-1 | . | TGCGCCAGCAGCTTGGGGCAGGTCCCTGGAAACACCATATATTTT | CASSLGQVPGNTIYF
TRBJ2-2 | . | TRBV14 | TRBD1 | TGTGCCAGCAGCCTCTTTAGGGGACAGGGTTGGCGCACCGGGGAGCTGTTTTTT | CASSLFRGQGWRTGELFF
TRBJ1-1 | . | TRBV7-2 | . | TGTGCCAGCAGCTTAGTGATGGGAGTAGGTACTGAAGCTTTCTTT | CASSLVMGVGTEAFF
TRBJ2-3 | . | TRBV5-1 | TRBD1 | TGCGCCAGCACCCAGGGACAGGGATCGGCAGATACGCAGTATTTT | CASTQGQGSADTQYF
TRBJ2-5 | once | TRBV21-1 | . | TGTGCCAGCAGCAAGGGTGAGGGGAGTCGTGAGGAGACCCAGTACTTC | CASSKGEGSREETQYF
TRBJ2-6 | . | TRBV5-4 | . | TGTGCCAGCAGCTTGGCCGATTTGGGGTCTGGGGCCAACGTCCTGACTTTC | CASSLADLGSGANVLTF
TRBJ1-6 | . | TRBV30 | . | TGTGCCTGGAGTGTGGATTCACCCCTCCACTTT | CAWSVDSPLHF
TRBJ1-1 | . | TRBV20-1 | . | TGCAGTGCTAGAGTTAGGGACGAAGCTTTCTTT | CSARVRDEAFF
TRBJ2-7 | . | TRBV6-6 | TRBD2 | TGTGCCAGCAGGGAAACGGGACTAGCGGGAGCCTACGAGCAGTACTTC | CASRETGLAGAYEQYF
TRBJ1-2 | . | TRBV6-5 | . | TGTGCCAGCATTCCCACTCCGGACAGCCTCTATGGCTACACCTTC | CASIPTPDSLYGYTF
TRBJ2-1 | . | TRBV9 | TRBD2 | TGTGCCAGCAGCGTAGAAGCGGGGGCCTACAATGAGCAGTTCTTC | CASSVEAGAYNEQFF
TRBJ2-2 | . | TRBV6-6 | . | TGTGCCAGCAGTTACCGAGGGGAAGCCGGGGAGCTGTTTTTT | CASSYRGEAGELFF
TRBJ2-1 | . | TRBV28 | . | TGTGCCAGCACTTCGACTTCTTACAATGAGCAGTTCTTC | CASTSTSYNEQFF